The 14 T cell receptor beta chains presented below share a single source sample, sequenced in a study of blood T cell repertoires in COVID-19 (dated by TCRdb to 2018 to 2020). Libraries were built with the immunoSEQ multiplex PCR assay. This is the immuneACCESS table as TCRdb keeps it, with only in-frame sequences that have V and J called. A part of the clones is gone; compared with another copy, unresolved V genes explain less than half, and the rest is unexplained. Across this sample there are over 200,000 clones, with approximately 89% seen only once. The ten most abundant clones make up around 4.2% of the sample. Sequencing was performed on PBMCs or T cells enriched from blood (not recorded which). Source of these receptors: a woman in her twenties or thirties with acute COVID-19.

The chain recombines TRBV15 with TRBJ1-4, with 9 nucleotides matching TRBD1. This CDR3 is built from 14 residues. Germline V gene sequence: CDR1 LNHNV, CDR2 YYDKDF (reference sequence). V shed 5 bases, J shed 5 bases, and the junction held 3 bases outside the gene matches. The CDR3 is CATSWGQGNEKLFF. The CDR3 nucleotides are TGTGCCACCAGCTGGGGACAGGGAAATGAAAAACTGTTTTTT.

The rearrangement uses TRBV3-1 (or the pseudogene TRBV3-2) and TRBJ2-1, with no clear D. The germline CDR1 and CDR2 sequences are LGHDT and YNNKEL (reference sequence). The CDR3 sequence is 12 residues long. V lost 0 bases to trimming and J lost 9 bases, with 6 bases between them. In nucleotides, the CDR3 is TGTGCCAGCAGCCAAGAACATGGTGAGCAGTTCTTC. It yields the protein CASSQEHGEQFF.

V usage is TRBV2 and J usage is TRBJ2-7, with no clear D. This CDR3 is built from 12 residues. The germline CDR1 and CDR2 sequences are SNHLY and FYNNEI. The germline V and J ends were trimmed by 4 bases and 5 bases, with 9 bases remaining between them. CDR3 nucleotides: TGTGCCAGCAGTGTGTCGGGTAACGAGCAGTACTTC. It is translated as CASSVSGNEQYF.

This chain uses TRBV4-1 with TRBJ2-1; 7 bases map to TRBD1. This CDR3 is 14 amino acids long. CDR1 is MGHRA, CDR2 YSYEKL, per germline. Trimming cost V 0 bases and J 10 bases; bases outside gene matches: 6. The CDR3 loop reads CASSQEGQRQEQFF. In nucleotides, the CDR3 is TGCGCCAGCAGCCAAGAGGGACAGAGACAGGAGCAGTTCTTC.

The chain recombines TRBV27 with TRBJ1-1; D is uncertain. Trimming removed 7 bases at V and 4 bases at J, with 16 bases between. This CDR3 is 14 amino acids long. In germline, CDR1 is MNHEY, CDR2 SMNVEV (reference sequence). The CDR3 coding sequence is TGTGCCAGCACCACACCCGGGCGGGGCACTGAAGCTTTCTTT. Translating it yields CASTTPGRGTEAFF.

This clone was counted only a few times. V gene TRBV24-1 combines with J gene TRBJ1-5; D is undetermined. The V end lost 2 bases, the J end lost 4 bases, and 8 bases lay between the germline ends. Germline assignment: CDR1 KGHDR and CDR2 SFDVKD. CDR3 length equals 14 residues. The CDR3: CATSDSRGNQPQHF. Written as DNA, the CDR3 is TGTGCCACCAGTGATTCTAGAGGGAATCAGCCCCAGCATTTT.

This CDR3 reads CASSREGSYEQYF. As DNA, the CDR3 is TGTGCCAGCAGTAGGGAGGGCTCCTACGAGCAGTACTTC. The chain couples TRBV27 to TRBJ2-7; 7 bases match TRBD2. CDR1 and CDR2 from the germline V gene are MNHEY and SMNVEV (reference sequence). V was clipped by 5 bases and J by 0 bases; unmatched bases: 1. The CDR3 is made up of 13 amino acids.

This chain joins TRBV27 and TRBJ2-1; 7 positions match TRBD1. V gave up 5 bases and J gave up 4 bases; unmatched junction bases: 8. The length of the CDR3 is 15 residues. Germline assignment: CDR1 MNHEY and CDR2 SMNVEV (reference sequence). CDR3 nucleotides: TGTGCCAGCAGTGCAGAGGACAGGCCTTACAATGAGCAGTTCTTC. Its protein product is CASSAEDRPYNEQFF.

This chain uses TRBV4-1 with TRBJ1-4; tentatively, D is TRBD1 (5 bases). The CDR3 is made up of 14 amino acids. The germline V gene encodes CDR1 MGHRA and CDR2 YSYEKL. V lost 1 base and J lost 8, with 11 bases in between. The CDR3 DNA follows: TGCGCCAGCAGCCAAGTAGGGGTTGTGGAAAAACTGTTTTTT. It codes for CASSQVGVVEKLFF.

The rearrangement joins TRBV24-1 to TRBJ1-2; possibly TRBD1 for D (6 bases). This CDR3 is built from 15 residues. The V end lost 4 bases, the J end lost 7 bases, and 18 bases lay between the germline ends. The germline V gene encodes CDR1 KGHDR and CDR2 SFDVKD. CDR3 nucleotide sequence: TGTGCCACCAGTGACACGCAGGGGCGCGGGAGTGGCTACACCTTC. Protein sequence: CATSDTQGRGSGYTF.

V and J are TRBV6-2 or TRBV6-3 and TRBJ2-1; 9 bases are a match to TRBD2. Germline-derived CDR1 and CDR2 are MNHEY and SVGEGT. CDR3 length: 15 residues. Unmatched junction bases numbered 15, after V lost 2 bases and J lost 16 bases. The CDR3 is CASSYPSGTSRDYFF. Here the CDR3 DNA reads TGTGCCAGCAGTTACCCCTCCGGGACTAGCAGGGATTATTTCTTC.

The genes are TRBV5-1 and TRBJ2-2; 7 bases fit TRBD2. Germline V gives CDR1 SGHRS, CDR2 YFSETQ. With V trimmed by 1 base and J by 4 bases, 4 bases remained unmatched. The CDR3 totals 15 residues. CDR3: CASSLSLAVTGELFF. The CDR3, as DNA: TGCGCCAGCAGCTTGAGTCTAGCGGTCACCGGGGAGCTGTTTTTT.

The gene calls are TRBV9 and TRBJ1-3, with TRBD1 as a possible D gene (5 bases). There are 17 residues in the CDR3. V lost 0 bases and J lost 0, with 13 bases in between. Germline assignment: CDR1 SGDLS and CDR2 YYNGEE. The CDR3 region has the DNA TGTGCCAGCAGCGTAGCTACAGCGGGGGTCTCTGGAAACACCATATATTTT. It codes for CASSVATAGVSGNTIYF.

V is TRBV7-9 and J is TRBJ2-1; D is perhaps TRBD1 (5 bases). This CDR3 has 15 residues. The V end was cut by 0 bases, the J end by 8 bases, with 14 bases between. Looked up from germline, CDR1 is SEHNR and CDR2 is FQNEAQ (reference sequence). DNA of the CDR3: TGTGCCAGCAGCTTAGCGTCTGGAAGGGGTTATGAGCAGTTCTTC. Translated: CASSLASGRGYEQFF.